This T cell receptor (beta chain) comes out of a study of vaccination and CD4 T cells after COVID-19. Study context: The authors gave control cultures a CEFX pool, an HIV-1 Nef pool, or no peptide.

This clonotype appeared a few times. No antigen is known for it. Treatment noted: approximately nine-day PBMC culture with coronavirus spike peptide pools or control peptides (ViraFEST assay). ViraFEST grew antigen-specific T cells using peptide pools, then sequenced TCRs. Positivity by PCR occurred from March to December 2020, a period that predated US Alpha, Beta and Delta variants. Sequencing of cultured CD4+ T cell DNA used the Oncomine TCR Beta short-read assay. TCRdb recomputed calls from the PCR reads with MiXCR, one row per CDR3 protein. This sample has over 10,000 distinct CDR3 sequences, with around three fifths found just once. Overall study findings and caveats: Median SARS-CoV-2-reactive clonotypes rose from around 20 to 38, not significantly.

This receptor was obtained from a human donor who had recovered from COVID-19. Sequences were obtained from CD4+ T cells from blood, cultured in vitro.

This chain's CDR3 is CASKTVIQETQYF. DNA of the CDR3: TGTGCCAGCAAGACAGTTATACAAGAGACCCAGTACTTC. The chain is built from TRBV2 and TRBJ2-5, with D possibly TRBD1 on 5 matching bases. Germline V gene sequence: CDR1 SNHLY, CDR2 FYNNEI. V was cut by 7 bases and J by 2 bases, with 11 bases left in between. CDR3 size: 13 residues.